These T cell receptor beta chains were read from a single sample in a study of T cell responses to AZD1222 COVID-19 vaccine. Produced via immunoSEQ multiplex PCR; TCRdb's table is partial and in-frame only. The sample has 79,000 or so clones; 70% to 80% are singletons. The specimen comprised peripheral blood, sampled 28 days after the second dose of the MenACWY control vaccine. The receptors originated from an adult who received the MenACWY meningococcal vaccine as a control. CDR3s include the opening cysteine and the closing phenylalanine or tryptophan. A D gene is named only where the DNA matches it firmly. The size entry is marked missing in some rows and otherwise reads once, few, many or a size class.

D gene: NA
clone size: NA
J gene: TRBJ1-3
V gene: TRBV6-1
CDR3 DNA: TGTGCCAGCAGTGAGGGGAGGGGATGGAACACCATATATTTT
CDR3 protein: CASSEGRGWNTIYF

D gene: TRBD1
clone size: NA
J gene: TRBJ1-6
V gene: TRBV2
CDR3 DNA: TGTGCCAGCACCTTTGCTGCGGGACAGGGGGCCTATAATTCACCCCTCCACTTT
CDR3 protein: CASTFAAGQGAYNSPLHF

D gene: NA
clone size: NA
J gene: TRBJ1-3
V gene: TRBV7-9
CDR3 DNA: TGTGCCAGCAGCTTGATGGCGTCCTCTGGAAACACCATATATTTT
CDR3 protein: CASSLMASSGNTIYF

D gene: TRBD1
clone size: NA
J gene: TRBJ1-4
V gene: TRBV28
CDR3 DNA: TGTGCCAGCAGTTTGATGACAGGGGGCAACGAAAAACTGTTTTTT
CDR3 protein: CASSLMTGGNEKLFF

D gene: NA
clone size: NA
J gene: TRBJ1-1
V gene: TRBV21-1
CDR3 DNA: TGTGCCAGCAGCGAATCCTTGGAGCGGGGACAGGACGAAGCTTTCTTT
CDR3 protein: CASSESLERGQDEAFF

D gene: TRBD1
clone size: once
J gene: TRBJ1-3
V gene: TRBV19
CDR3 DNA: TGTGCCAGTACTAATCTGACAGGGGGTTTCTCTGGAAACACCATATATTTT
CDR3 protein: CASTNLTGGFSGNTIYF

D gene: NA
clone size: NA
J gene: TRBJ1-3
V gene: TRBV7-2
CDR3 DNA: TGTGCCAGCAGCTTAATTAACCACGGAGGAAACACCATATATTTT
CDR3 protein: CASSLINHGGNTIYF

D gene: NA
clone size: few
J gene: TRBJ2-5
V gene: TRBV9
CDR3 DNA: TGTGCCAGCAGCGTAGCTGGGAGCTTTGCGGGAAGAGACCAAGAGACCCAGTACTTC
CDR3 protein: CASSVAGSFAGRDQETQYF

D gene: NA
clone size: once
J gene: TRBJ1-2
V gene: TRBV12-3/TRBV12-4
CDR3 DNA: TGTGCCAGCAGTTACAGGGCGCTGGGAGGCTACACCTTC
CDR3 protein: CASSYRALGGYTF

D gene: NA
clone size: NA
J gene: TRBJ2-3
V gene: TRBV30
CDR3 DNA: TGTGCCACGCAGGAGGGTGTGGCAGATACGCAGTATTTT
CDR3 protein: CATQEGVADTQYF

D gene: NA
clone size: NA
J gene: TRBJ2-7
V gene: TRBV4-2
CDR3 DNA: TGTGCCAGCAGCCAAGATCAGGACCTAGCTGTCGAGCAGTACTTC
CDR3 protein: CASSQDQDLAVEQYF

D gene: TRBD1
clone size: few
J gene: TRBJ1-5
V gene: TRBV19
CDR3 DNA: TGTGCCAGTAGTACCCTTACTACAGGGGCCTATCAGCCCCAGCATTTT
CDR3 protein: CASSTLTTGAYQPQHF

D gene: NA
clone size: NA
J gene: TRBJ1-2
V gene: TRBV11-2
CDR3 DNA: TGTGCCAGCAGCCTCCAGGGAAATCATGGCTACACCTTC
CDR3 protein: CASSLQGNHGYTF

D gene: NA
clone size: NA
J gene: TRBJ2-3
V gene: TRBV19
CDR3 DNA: TGTGCCAGTAGTTCCAACGCGGGGCTCGGCACAGATACGCAGTATTTT
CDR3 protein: CASSSNAGLGTDTQYF

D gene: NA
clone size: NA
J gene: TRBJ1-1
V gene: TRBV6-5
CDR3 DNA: TGTGCCAGCAGTTACCAGAGGGTAGGCACTGAAGCTTTCTTT
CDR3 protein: CASSYQRVGTEAFF

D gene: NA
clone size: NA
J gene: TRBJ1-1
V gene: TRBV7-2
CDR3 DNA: TGTGCCAGCAGCCCCGGACGGAACACTGAAGCTTTCTTT
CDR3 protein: CASSPGRNTEAFF

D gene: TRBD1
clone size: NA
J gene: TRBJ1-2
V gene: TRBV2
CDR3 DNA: TGTGCCAGCAGTGAACTGGACAGGGTTAGATCTAACTATGGCTACACCTTC
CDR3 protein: CASSELDRVRSNYGYTF

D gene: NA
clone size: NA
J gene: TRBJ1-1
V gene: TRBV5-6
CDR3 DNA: TGTGCCAGCAGCTTGGGCAATGAAGCTTTCTTT
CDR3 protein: CASSLGNEAFF

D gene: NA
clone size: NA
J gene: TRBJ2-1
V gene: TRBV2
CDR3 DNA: TGTGCCGCGAGGGGGGGGGCTGTTGGCAATGAGCAGTTCTTC
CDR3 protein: CAARGGAVGNEQFF

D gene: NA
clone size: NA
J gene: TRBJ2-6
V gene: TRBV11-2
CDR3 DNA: TGTGCCAGCAGCTTAACCAGGGCCGGGGCCAACGTCCTGACTTTC
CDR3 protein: CASSLTRAGANVLTF

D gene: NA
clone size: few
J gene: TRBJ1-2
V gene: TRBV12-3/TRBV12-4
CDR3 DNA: TGTGCCAGCAGTTTAGGGGTTGGAGGCTACACCTTC
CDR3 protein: CASSLGVGGYTF

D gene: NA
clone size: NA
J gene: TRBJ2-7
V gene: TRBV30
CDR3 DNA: TGTGCCTGGAGTGCTGAGGGGAGGCGCGAGCAGTACTTC
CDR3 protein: CAWSAEGRREQYF

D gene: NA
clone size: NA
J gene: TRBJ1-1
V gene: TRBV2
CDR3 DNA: TGTGCCAGCACACGGCACAAGAACACTGAAGCTTTCTTT
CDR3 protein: CASTRHKNTEAFF

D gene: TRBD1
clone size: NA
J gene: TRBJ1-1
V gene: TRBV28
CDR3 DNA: TGTGCCAGCAGTTTACTGGGACAGGGAAGGGATGAAGCTTTCTTT
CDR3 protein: CASSLLGQGRDEAFF

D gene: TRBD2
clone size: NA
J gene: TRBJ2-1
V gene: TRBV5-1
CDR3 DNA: TGCGCCAGCAGCTTGCTCGGGACTAGTGGTAACAATGAGCAGTTCTTC
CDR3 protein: CASSLLGTSGNNEQFF

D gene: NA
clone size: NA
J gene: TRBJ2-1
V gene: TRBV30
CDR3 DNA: TGTGCCTGGAGTGTACCGGGACACTCAGGGAATGAGCAGTTCTTC
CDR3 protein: CAWSVPGHSGNEQFF